What follows describes a single T cell receptor (beta chain). Its antigen is unknown. The CDR3 spans 11 residues. The germline CDR1 and CDR2 sequences are DFQATT and SNEGSKA (reference sequence). Trimming pared 6 bases from V and 5 bases from J, leaving 10 bases between. Assay: immunoSEQ multiplex PCR; the TCRdb copy retains only in-frame clones and omits some. The table includes some 70,000 clones, 70% to 90% detected once. These data belong to a study of OX40 agonist ivuxolimab in advanced cancers. As for the study in general: Of mixed ages from about 20 to 85 and averaging around 60 years, the group was just under 85% male. Anti-PD-1, anti-PD-L1 or anti-CTLA-4 therapy given earlier was allowed, and approximately 40% had some.

Findings and limits, study-wide: There was clonal expansion of CD4+ and CD8+ blood T cells by week 6 at 0.1 to 3.0 mg/kg.

Sequences were derived from CD4+ or CD8+ T cells sorted from blood, sampled in a trial of the OX40 agonist ivuxolimab. The clonotype comes from an adult with an advanced solid tumor such as melanoma, head and neck, liver or kidney cancer. This chain uses TRBV20-1 with TRBJ2-5; D unresolved. DNA for the CDR3: TGCAGTGCCATCCCAGAGGAGACCCAGTACTTC. It specifies CSAIPEETQYF.